This T cell receptor (beta chain) stems from a study of shared clonotypes between healthy human individuals. Original data processing: Filtering differed because ImmunoSEQ produced junction-only sequences that carried no quality scores. This table comes from immunoSEQ multiplex PCR, and its TCRdb copy is limited to in-frame clones, with some not included. That table gives V, J and clone size, and the DNA gave D and trimming. Here the sample spans around 2.5 million clones, 93% being singletons. The CDR3 is 19 amino acids. Per the germline V gene, CDR1 is MNHNS and CDR2 is SASEGT. Unmatched junction bases numbered 17, after V lost 4 bases and J lost 7 bases.

The chain employs TRBV6-1 and TRBJ2-2; TRBD2 matches 11 bases. This TCR was recovered from a man aged 18 to 35 in good health. Some clones in this sample may be carry-over from other donors' samples. The specimen sequenced was naive CD4+ T cells from PBMCs. Indicated subset: CD45RA+ positively selected. The CDR3 sequence is CASSARGISGRASGGELFF. The CDR3 DNA follows: TGTGCCAGCAGTGCCCGGGGAATTAGCGGGAGGGCCTCAGGCGGGGAGCTGTTTTTT.